These 21 T cell receptor beta chains were sequenced from one sample in a study of vaccination and CD4 T cells after COVID-19. An Oncomine TCR Beta short-read assay was used to sequence the DNA from cultured CD4+ T cells. Using its own MiXCR run on the PCR reads, TCRdb lists one record per CDR3 protein. Of under 20,000 distinct CDR3 sequences in the sample, about 44% were seen once. These receptors are not linked to any known antigen. Treatment noted: roughly 11-day PBMC culture with coronavirus spike peptide pools or control peptides (ViraFEST assay). Sample: CD4+ T cells from blood, cultured in vitro, taken after SARS-CoV-2 vaccination. Receptor source: a human donor who had recovered from COVID-19.

This clonotype has more than one count but fewer than ten. The gene calls are TRBV7-9 and TRBJ2-7; D not resolved. Germline V gene lookup returns CDR1 SEHNR and CDR2 FQNEAQ (reference sequence). The V end lost 3 bases, the J end lost 5 bases, and 5 bases lay between the germline ends. CDR3 length equals 11 residues. CDR3 sequence (DNA): TGTGCCAGCAGCTTCCGGGACGAGCAGTACTTC. Translation: CASSFRDEQYF.

The chain has TRBV2 and TRBJ1-2; possible D gene TRBD1, 6 bases. CDR3 length equals 16 residues. Trimming stripped 0 bases from V and 4 bases from J, with 15 bases between. The germline V gene encodes CDR1 SNHLY and CDR2 FYNNEI. Here the CDR3 DNA reads TGTGCCAGCAGTGAAGCGCTTCTGGGGGCCCGCTATGGCTACACCTTC. Amino acid sequence: CASSEALLGARYGYTF.

The sample holds a few counts of this clonotype. The chain uses TRBV15 and TRBJ2-7; D not resolved. V dropped 0 bases and J dropped 2 bases, with 14 bases sitting between them. The CDR3 loop spans 16 amino acids. The germline V gene encodes CDR1 LNHNV and CDR2 YYDKDF (reference sequence). The CDR3 reads CATSRDVMGKPYEQYF. The CDR3 nucleotides are TGTGCCACCAGCAGAGATGTAATGGGGAAACCCTACGAGCAGTACTTC.

The chain recombines TRBV6-1 with TRBJ2-7; 9 nucleotides match TRBD1. Germline assignment: CDR1 MNHNS and CDR2 SASEGT. This CDR3 is 15 amino acids long. The J segment lost 4 bases and the V segment lost 3 bases, leaving 7 bases of the junction unmatched. For the CDR3, the DNA is TGTGCCAGCAGTGAGCCCGGGACAGGGCGTTACGAGCAGTACTTC. Residues: CASSEPGTGRYEQYF.

The chain combines TRBV11-3 with TRBJ2-5, with unresolved D. The germline V and J ends were trimmed by 3 bases and 1 base, with 9 bases remaining between them. This CDR3 region has 14 residues. Germline values: CDR1 SGHNT, CDR2 YENEEA. CDR3 amino acids: CASSFSRSQETQYF. In nucleotides, the CDR3 is TGTGCCAGCAGCTTCAGCCGGAGCCAAGAGACCCAGTACTTC.

The gene calls are TRBV20-1 and TRBJ2-7, with unresolved D. Germline CDR1 is DFQATT and CDR2 is SNEGSKA (reference sequence). With 6 bases removed from V and 6 bases from J, the gap between germline ends came to 27 bases. The CDR3 contains 16 residues. Written as DNA, the CDR3 is TGCAGTGCCAGTGTCGGACCTCGGACCTCCCGAGGCGAGCAGTACTTC. Protein product: CSASVGPRTSRGEQYF.

This clonotype has just a few counts. The chain is built from TRBV7-6 and TRBJ2-4, with a tentative D call TRBD1 (6 bases). The V end was cut by 8 bases, the J end by 9 bases, with 14 bases between. This CDR3 has 12 residues. Germline CDR1 reads SGHVS; CDR2 reads FNYEAQ. CDR3 DNA sequence: TGTGCCAGCCGAGCGTTAGGGGGCATTCAGTACTTC. It codes for CASRALGGIQYF.

The rearrangement links TRBV7-9 to TRBJ2-7; TRBD2 might be the D (5 bases). The CDR3 has 13 amino acids. Between the trimmed V and J ends, which lost 1 base and 6 bases, there was a span of 10 bases. Germline loops: CDR1 SEHNR, CDR2 FQNEAQ (reference sequence). CDR3 protein: CASSLGGSTEQYF. The CDR3 DNA is TGTGCCAGCAGCTTAGGAGGGTCCACCGAGCAGTACTTC.

This clonotype was recorded a few times. The chain carries TRBV10-3 and TRBJ1-2, with D possibly being TRBD1 (5 bases). This CDR3 is built from 13 residues. Trimming removed 6 bases at V and 8 bases at J, with 16 bases between. CDR1 and CDR2 (germline): ENHRY, SYGVKD. The CDR3 DNA reads as TGTGCCATCAGGAGACCAGGGCCCTACGGCTACACCTTC. Amino acids: CAIRRPGPYGYTF.

This chain joins TRBV15 and TRBJ2-7; D gene uncertain. CDR3 length equals 13 residues. Germline values: CDR1 LNHNV, CDR2 YYDKDF (reference sequence). V gave up 5 bases and J gave up 5 bases, with 13 bases separating them. The CDR3 is CATSPSGRDEQYF. The CDR3 DNA follows: TGTGCCACCAGCCCCTCAGGCCGGGACGAGCAGTACTTC.

This clonotype was found a few times. The chain couples TRBV12-3 or TRBV12-4 to TRBJ1-1; D remains ambiguous. Trimming took off 2 bases at V and 7 bases at J, with 5 bases between the two ends. CDR3 size: 11 residues. CDR3 sequence reads: CASSLYVEAFF. The CDR3 DNA sequence: TGTGCCAGCAGTTTATACGTTGAAGCTTTCTTT.

The J gene is TRBJ2-4, the V gene TRBV7-2; 10 positions agree with TRBD2. Germline assignment: CDR1 SGHTA and CDR2 FQGNSA. This CDR3 has 15 amino acids. V trimming: 5 bases; J trimming: 9 bases; junction bases outside the gene matches: 10. The CDR3 loop reads CASSLNSGGSAIQYF. CDR3 in DNA: TGTGCCAGCAGCCTTAATAGCGGGGGGAGCGCCATTCAGTACTTC. Looking up the rest from reference TRBV7-2 and TRBJ2-4 gives the full variable domain: GAGVSQSPSNKVTEKGKDVELRCDPISGHTALYWYRQSLGQGLEFLIYFQGNSAPDKSGLPSDRFSAERTGGSVSTLTIQRTQQEDSAVYLCASSLNSGGSAIQYFGAGTRLSVL.

The J gene is TRBJ2-3, the V gene TRBV19; 16 bases agree with TRBD2. The J segment lost 0 bases and the V segment lost 6 bases, leaving 9 bases of the junction unmatched. CDR3 length: 19 residues. Germline V gene sequence: CDR1 LNHDA, CDR2 SQIVND (reference sequence). The CDR3 DNA follows: TGTGCCAGTAGCTATCAGGGACTAGCGGGGGGGATTAGCACAGATACGCAGTATTTT. Residues: CASSYQGLAGGISTDTQYF. Based on the CDR3 plus reference TRBV19 and TRBJ2-3, the full variable domain is DGGITQSPKYLFRKEGQNVTLSCEQNLNHDAMYWYRQDPGQGLRLIYYSQIVNDFQKGDIAEGYSVSREKKESFPLTVTSAQKNPTAFYLCASSYQGLAGGISTDTQYFGPGTRLTVL.

By sample share, this clonotype is medium-sized. V and J are TRBV7-9 and TRBJ1-1; D remains ambiguous. V was trimmed by 1 base and J by 7 bases, leaving 16 bases between them. Germline CDR1 is SEHNR and CDR2 is FQNEAQ (reference sequence). The CDR3 runs to 15 residues. The CDR3 DNA reads as TGTGCCAGCAGCTTAGGTGACCCCAACGGAGGTGAAGCTTTCTTT. This sequence encodes CASSLGDPNGGEAFF.

This rearrangement joins TRBV20-1 to TRBJ2-7; D not resolved. Germline CDR1 is DFQATT and CDR2 is SNEGSKA (reference sequence). The CDR3 extends over 14 amino acids. V shed 6 bases and J shed 5 bases, with 20 bases lying between them. This CDR3 reads CSASRTADQDEQYF. The CDR3 coding sequence is TGCAGTGCGTCAAGGACCGCGGACCAAGACGAGCAGTACTTC.

The J gene is TRBJ1-5, the V gene TRBV19; D gene ambiguous. V lost 3 bases and J lost 7, with 13 bases in between. Germline-derived CDR1 and CDR2 are LNHDA and SQIVND (reference sequence). The CDR3 runs 14 residues. CDR3 DNA: TGTGCCAGTAGTATTTCCGACTTCCCCCAGCCCCAGCATTTT. This codes for CASSISDFPQPQHF.

A note on this clonotype: One end of the junction varies from germline; a read error may be responsible. This chain connects TRBV6-2 or TRBV6-3 to TRBJ2-5, with 15 bases fitting TRBD2. CDR3 length: 17 amino acids. CDR1 and CDR2 (germline): MNHEY, SVGEGT. CDR3 sequence: CASSSGLAGGSEETRYF. CDR3 DNA sequence: TGTGCCAGCAGTTCGGGACTAGCGGGGGGAAGCGAGGAGACCCGGTACTTC.

This clonotype was counted only a few times. This chain joins TRBV19 and TRBJ1-5; possible D gene TRBD1, 5 bases. From germline, CDR1 is LNHDA and CDR2 SQIVND (reference sequence). The length of the CDR3 is 15 residues. The V and J ends lost 4 bases and 4 bases respectively, with 14 bases between them. The CDR3 loop reads CASSTRVALNQPQHF. DNA of the CDR3: TGTGCCAGTAGTACCAGGGTAGCCCTGAATCAGCCCCAGCATTTT.

The chain has TRBV6-5 and TRBJ1-1; D gene ambiguous. This CDR3 spans 13 amino acids. The V gene lost 2 bases and the J gene lost 1 base, with 5 bases spanning the gap. The V gene's germline CDR1 is MNHEY and CDR2 SVGAGI. CDR3 sequence: CASSYRGNTEAFF. The CDR3 DNA reads as TGTGCCAGCAGTTACCGGGGGAACACTGAAGCTTTCTTT.

The chain combines TRBV6-1 with TRBJ1-6, with D possibly TRBD1 on 6 matching bases. Trimming left V 5 bases short and J 5 bases short, with 13 bases between. This CDR3 region has 15 residues. CDR1 is MNHNS and CDR2 is SASEGT in the germline V gene. The CDR3: CASSPRTGNNSPLHF. The CDR3 DNA reads TGTGCCAGCAGTCCCCGAACAGGGAATAATTCACCCCTCCACTTT.

V usage is TRBV29-1 and J usage is TRBJ2-5; D is unresolved. The V gene lost 7 bases and the J gene lost 7 bases, with 19 bases spanning the gap. CDR3 length: 13 residues. Germline assignment: CDR1 SQVTM and CDR2 ANQGSEA. Here the CDR3 reads CSAGKDVTRTQYF. Written as DNA, the CDR3 is TGCAGCGCGGGCAAGGACGTAACGCGGACCCAGTACTTC.